These T cell receptor beta chains were read from a single sample in a study of shared clonotypes between healthy human individuals. The protocol was immunoSEQ multiplex PCR, while the TCRdb copy is restricted to in-frame clones and leaves out a portion. The sample has 550,000 to 650,000 clones, about 96% seen once. The sequencing input was naive CD8+ T cells sorted from blood. The receptor set was obtained from a woman aged 30 to 39 in good health. CDR3s include the opening cysteine and the closing phenylalanine or tryptophan. D genes are given only for firm matches. Clone size, where shown, is once, few, many, or a class for clones that have expanded.

d_call j_call clone_size v_call cdr3_aa cdr3_nt
. TRBJ2-1 . TRBV6-4 CASSERGSYNEQFF TGTGCCAGCAGTGAGAGGGGCTCCTACAATGAGCAGTTCTTC
. TRBJ2-7 once TRBV28 CASSTILRPGSNYEQYF TGTGCCAGCAGCACGATCTTAAGGCCAGGCTCTAACTACGAGCAGTACTTC
. TRBJ2-1 . TRBV9 CASSVGASVGNEQFF TGTGCCAGCAGCGTAGGAGCTAGCGTGGGCAATGAGCAGTTCTTC
. TRBJ2-1 . TRBV20-1 CSAYYWNEQFF TGCAGTGCTTATTACTGGAATGAGCAGTTCTTC
. TRBJ1-3 . TRBV5-1 CASSLDSYPNTIYF TGCGCCAGCAGCCTGGACAGCTATCCCAACACCATATATTTT
. TRBJ1-1 once TRBV7-9 CASSSEERPTEAFF TGTGCCAGCAGCTCGGAGGAGCGCCCCACTGAAGCTTTCTTT
. TRBJ2-1 . TRBV5-1 CASSPGDPSAEQFF TGCGCCAGCAGCCCCGGGGACCCATCGGCTGAGCAGTTCTTC
TRBD1 TRBJ1-1 . TRBV7-9 CASSLPGTVNTEAFF TGTGCCAGCAGCCTACCCGGGACAGTTAACACTGAAGCTTTCTTT
. TRBJ1-1 . TRBV9 CASSPGGAGGTEAFF TGTGCCAGCAGCCCCGGGGGGGCAGGAGGGACTGAAGCTTTCTTT
TRBD2 TRBJ2-5 . TRBV15 CATSGPGLSGRGETQYF TGTGCCACCAGCGGGCCCGGGCTTAGCGGGAGGGGTGAGACCCAGTACTTC
TRBD2 TRBJ2-1 . TRBV12-5 CASGLMGLAAYSGSYNEQFF TGTGCTAGTGGTTTAATGGGGCTAGCGGCCTACTCGGGCTCCTACAATGAGCAGTTCTTC
. TRBJ2-1 . TRBV15 CATSSGDGATYNEQFF TGTGCCACCAGCAGTGGGGACGGTGCAACCTACAATGAGCAGTTCTTC
TRBD2 TRBJ2-1 . TRBV9 CASSWGSGRDEQFF TGTGCCAGCAGCTGGGGTAGCGGGAGGGATGAGCAGTTCTTC
. TRBJ2-1 . TRBV11-2 CASSATGARRYNEQFF TGTGCCAGCAGCGCAACAGGAGCCCGGCGCTACAATGAGCAGTTCTTC
TRBD2 TRBJ2-2 . TRBV6-5 CASSYLAGEGTGELFF TGTGCCAGCAGTTACCTAGCGGGAGAGGGGACCGGGGAGCTGTTTTTT
TRBD2 TRBJ2-1 . TRBV9 CASSAAGTSSYNEQFF TGTGCCAGCAGCGCGGCCGGGACTAGCTCCTACAATGAGCAGTTCTTC
. TRBJ1-1 . TRBV9 CASSGTSAGTEAFF TGTGCCAGCAGCGGGACCTCCGCGGGCACTGAAGCTTTCTTT
. TRBJ2-3 . TRBV2 CASRPTSTDTQYF TGTGCCAGCAGGCCTACCAGCACAGATACGCAGTATTTT
. TRBJ2-7 . TRBV11-2 CASSLEVLYEQYF TGTGCCAGCAGCTTAGAGGTGCTCTACGAGCAGTACTTC
. TRBJ2-1 . TRBV6-5 CASSYRAEMNEQFF TGTGCCAGCAGTTACCGTGCGGAGATGAATGAGCAGTTCTTC
TRBD1 TRBJ1-5 . TRBV2 CASRTLTGEGQPQHF TGTGCCAGCAGAACGTTGACAGGGGAAGGACAGCCCCAGCATTTT
. TRBJ2-7 . TRBV27 CASSAGTNSYEQYF TGTGCCAGCAGCGCGGGGACCAACTCCTACGAGCAGTACTTC
TRBD1 TRBJ1-2 . TRBV27 CASSLPGQGNYGYTF TGTGCCAGCAGCCTCCCGGGACAGGGGAACTATGGCTACACCTTC
. TRBJ1-3 . TRBV11-2 CASSLNFVAGEDNTIYF TGTGCCAGCAGCTTAAATTTCGTGGCAGGGGAGGATAACACCATATATTTT
TRBD1 TRBJ2-1 . TRBV5-4 CASSPGQGAAEQFF TGTGCCAGCAGCCCAGGACAGGGGGCAGCTGAGCAGTTCTTC
. TRBJ2-6 . TRBV23-1 CASRPGSSGANVLTF TGCGCCAGCAGACCAGGGAGCTCTGGGGCCAACGTCCTGACTTTC
. TRBJ2-1 . TRBV2 CASSGRQVRHEQFF TGTGCCAGCAGTGGTAGACAGGTGCGGCATGAGCAGTTCTTC
TRBD2 TRBJ2-7 . TRBV19 CASSDNSGRAYVYEQYF TGTGCCAGTAGCGACAATAGCGGGAGGGCCTATGTGTACGAGCAGTACTTC
. TRBJ1-1 . TRBV19 CASKGVGTEAFF TGTGCCAGTAAGGGAGTGGGGACTGAAGCTTTCTTT
. TRBJ1-2 . TRBV5-6 CASSLGQFNYGYTF TGTGCCAGCAGCTTGGGACAGTTCAACTATGGCTACACCTTC
. TRBJ1-3 . TRBV2 CASSGVTLGSGNTIYF TGTGCCAGCAGTGGGGTTACCCTTGGCTCTGGAAACACCATATATTTT
. TRBJ2-7 . TRBV5-8 CASSPGHGISYEQYF TGTGCCAGCAGCCCGGGACACGGGATCTCCTACGAGCAGTACTTC
. TRBJ2-3 . TRBV28 CASSPLDSDTQYF TGTGCCAGCAGTCCCCTGGACTCAGATACGCAGTATTTT
TRBD1 TRBJ1-3 . TRBV5-6 CASSFGTGVNTIYF TGTGCCAGCAGCTTTGGGACAGGGGTTAACACCATATATTTT
. TRBJ1-1 . TRBV27 CASNSLLALNTEAFF TGTGCCAGCAATTCGCTTCTGGCATTGAACACTGAAGCTTTCTTT
. TRBJ2-7 once TRBV2 CAIDEVSAYEQYF TGTGCCATCGACGAGGTTTCGGCATACGAGCAGTACTTC
. TRBJ2-7 . TRBV7-9 CASSPEGSYEQYF TGTGCCAGCAGCCCCGAAGGGTCCTACGAGCAGTACTTC
TRBD1 TRBJ1-1 . TRBV4-1 CASSQVLGTGEPEAFF TGCGCCAGCAGCCAAGTTTTAGGGACAGGGGAGCCTGAAGCTTTCTTT
. TRBJ1-4 . TRBV19 CASSATDATNEKLFF TGTGCCAGTAGTGCGACAGACGCAACTAATGAAAAACTGTTTTTT
. TRBJ1-4 once TRBV27 CTMHPNGVEKLFF TGTACCATGCACCCAAACGGGGTTGAAAAACTGTTTTTT
TRBD1 TRBJ2-6 . TRBV27 CASSLRDSIISSGANVLTF TGTGCCAGCAGTTTAAGGGACAGTATCATAAGCTCTGGGGCCAACGTCCTGACTTTC
. TRBJ2-7 once TRBV28 CASSLSSEDNSYEQYF TGTGCCAGCAGTCTTAGTTCCGAGGACAACTCCTACGAGCAGTACTTC
TRBD2 TRBJ2-1 . TRBV10-1 CASSHTSGGYNEQFF TGCGCCAGCAGCCACACTAGCGGGGGGTACAATGAGCAGTTCTTC
TRBD2 TRBJ2-1 . TRBV4-1 CASSHTSGDYNEQFF TGCGCCAGCAGCCATACTAGCGGGGATTACAATGAGCAGTTCTTC
. TRBJ2-1 . TRBV6-5 CASSYSGDNEQFF TGTGCCAGCAGTTACTCCGGGGACAATGAGCAGTTCTTC
. TRBJ2-3 . TRBV7-6 CASSFYGGADTQYF TGTGCCAGCAGCTTTTACGGGGGCGCAGATACGCAGTATTTT
TRBD2 TRBJ2-2 . TRBV27 CVQQWLRTSGRTWYTGELFF TGTGTTCAGCAGTGGCTACGGACTAGCGGGAGAACGTGGTATACCGGGGAGCTGTTTTTT
. TRBJ2-7 . TRBV7-8 CASSLEAGAEEDYEQYF TGTGCCAGCAGCTTAGAGGCAGGGGCGGAGGAGGACTACGAGCAGTACTTC
. TRBJ2-7 once TRBV11-2 CASAPGVEQYF TGTGCCAGCGCCCCGGGGGTGGAGCAGTACTTC
TRBD2 TRBJ2-7 . TRBV28 CASRRLAGVSSEQYF TGTGCCAGCAGGAGACTAGCGGGAGTTTCCTCCGAGCAGTACTTC
TRBD2 TRBJ2-5 . TRBV4-1 CASSQLAGGGETQYF TGCGCCAGCAGCCAACTAGCGGGAGGAGGAGAGACCCAGTACTTC
TRBD2 TRBJ2-7 . TRBV27 CASSFGAGGPSYEQYF TGTGCCAGCAGTTTCGGGGCGGGAGGGCCCTCCTACGAGCAGTACTTC
. TRBJ2-7 few TRBV2 CASRRGSDEQYF TGTGCCAGCAGGAGGGGTTCGGACGAGCAGTACTTC
. TRBJ2-1 . TRBV2 CASSVYGGDEQFF TGTGCCAGCAGTGTATACGGGGGCGATGAGCAGTTCTTC
TRBD1 TRBJ2-1 . TRBV9 CASSPAGGSSYNEQFF TGTGCCAGCAGCCCTGCAGGGGGATCCTCCTACAATGAGCAGTTCTTC